The T cell receptor (beta chain) under discussion was sequenced for a study of cytomegalovirus exposure and HLA in healthy donors. Whole-study findings and limits: A later analysis found common viral pathogens apparently linked to several of the most significant clusters. Most subjects had HLA-A and HLA-B alleles reportedly predicted accurately by TCR beta sequences.

This clone turned up a few times. Its antigen remains unidentified. Though nominally healthy at sampling, donors likely had unrecorded immune exposures. The CDR3 is made up of 16 amino acids. V shed 4 bases and J shed 0 bases, with 13 bases lying between them. Per the germline V gene, CDR1 is SGHRS and CDR2 is YFSETQ. 60 Vbeta and 13 Jbeta primers were used in PCR. The method was immunoSEQ multiplex PCR; TCRdb's version includes in-frame clones alone and lacks a portion of them. The sample has approximately 150,000 clones; roughly 74% are singletons. This sequence joins TRBV5-1 and TRBJ1-4; possibly TRBD1 for D (6 bases). Sequenced: PBMCs. This clonotype was sampled from a male donor in good health and CMV-seronegative. As DNA, the CDR3 is TGCGCCAGCAGCCCGGGACATACCACAACTAATGAAAAACTGTTTTTT. Translated, it gives CASSPGHTTTNEKLFF. The entire variable domain, with the rest obtained from reference TRBV5-1 and TRBJ1-4, is as follows: KAGVTQTPRYLIKTRGQQVTLSCSPISGHRSVSWYQQTPGQGLQFLFEYFSETQRNKGNFPGRFSGRQFSNSRSEMNVSTLELGDSALYLCASSPGHTTTNEKLFFGSGTQLSVL.